This is a list of T cell receptor beta chains from one sample in a study of cytomegalovirus exposure and HLA in healthy donors. Assay: immunoSEQ multiplex PCR; the TCRdb copy retains only in-frame clones and omits some. The data show 120,000 to 150,000 clones, with around 83% seen just once and around 4.5% held by the top ten. The sample consisted of PBMCs. The receptors were gathered from a man aged 35-49 years in good health and CMV-seropositive. CDR3s include the opening cysteine and the closing phenylalanine or tryptophan. The order of the fields is CDR3 protein, CDR3 DNA, V gene, clone size, D gene, J gene. The D gene is left open where the match is weak. A row's size may be missing; if present it is once, few, many or a size class.

CDR3aa: CASSLTRDRHGGYTF
CDR3nt: TGCGCCAGCAGCCTAACCCGGGACAGGCATGGTGGCTACACCTTC
v_gene: TRBV5-1
abundance: -
d_gene: TRBD1
j_gene: TRBJ1-2

CDR3aa: CASGTVSNQPQHF
CDR3nt: TGTGCCAGCGGGACAGTAAGCAATCAGCCCCAGCATTTT
v_gene: TRBV28
abundance: -
d_gene: TRBD1
j_gene: TRBJ1-5

CDR3aa: CASSLRAGDIQYF
CDR3nt: TGTGCCAGCAGCTTAAGAGCGGGGGACATTCAGTACTTC
v_gene: TRBV7-2
abundance: -
d_gene: TRBD2
j_gene: TRBJ2-4

CDR3aa: CASGETWTGDQPQHF
CDR3nt: TGTGCCAGCGGTGAAACCTGGACGGGGGATCAGCCCCAGCATTTT
v_gene: TRBV6-1
abundance: -
d_gene: -
j_gene: TRBJ1-5

CDR3aa: CASSYSSGGSTEAFF
CDR3nt: TGTGCCAGCAGTTACTCCTCGGGGGGATCCACTGAAGCTTTCTTT
v_gene: TRBV6-6
abundance: -
d_gene: -
j_gene: TRBJ1-1

CDR3aa: CASSLNLLDEQYF
CDR3nt: TGCGCCAGCAGCTTGAACCTATTAGACGAGCAGTACTTC
v_gene: TRBV5-1
abundance: -
d_gene: -
j_gene: TRBJ2-7

CDR3aa: CASSVTGEYTEAFF
CDR3nt: TGCGCCAGCAGCGTGACAGGGGAATACACTGAAGCTTTCTTT
v_gene: TRBV5-1
abundance: once
d_gene: TRBD1
j_gene: TRBJ1-1

CDR3aa: CASSSVRDTYEQYF
CDR3nt: TGTGCCAGCAGCTCGGTGCGGGATACCTACGAGCAGTACTTC
v_gene: TRBV11-2
abundance: -
d_gene: -
j_gene: TRBJ2-7

CDR3aa: CASSGSGLAGNEQYF
CDR3nt: TGTGCCAGCAGCGGATCCGGACTAGCGGGAAATGAGCAGTACTTC
v_gene: TRBV9
abundance: -
d_gene: TRBD2
j_gene: TRBJ2-7

CDR3aa: CAISESLQGESGYTF
CDR3nt: TGTGCCATCAGTGAGTCGCTGCAGGGCGAGTCGGGCTACACCTTC
v_gene: TRBV10-3
abundance: few
d_gene: -
j_gene: TRBJ1-2

CDR3aa: CASSWTGVSYEQYF
CDR3nt: TGTGCCAGCAGCTGGACAGGGGTCTCCTACGAGCAGTACTTC
v_gene: TRBV7-2
abundance: -
d_gene: TRBD1
j_gene: TRBJ2-7

CDR3aa: CASSLSGTGHYGYTF
CDR3nt: TGTGCCAGCAGCTTATCCGGGACAGGGCACTATGGCTACACCTTC
v_gene: TRBV7-9
abundance: -
d_gene: TRBD1
j_gene: TRBJ1-2

CDR3aa: CASENSGAWDEQYF
CDR3nt: TGTGCCAGCGAAAATAGCGGAGCTTGGGACGAGCAGTACTTC
v_gene: TRBV2
abundance: -
d_gene: -
j_gene: TRBJ2-7

CDR3aa: CASSHPGYNSPLHF
CDR3nt: TGTGCCAGCAGTCACCCAGGGTATAATTCACCCCTCCACTTT
v_gene: TRBV6-1
abundance: few
d_gene: -
j_gene: TRBJ1-6

CDR3aa: CASSFERGGKNEQFF
CDR3nt: TGTGCCAGCAGCTTTGAGCGGGGAGGTAAAAATGAGCAGTTCTTC
v_gene: TRBV11-2
abundance: -
d_gene: TRBD2
j_gene: TRBJ2-1

CDR3aa: CASSERPTSSDTQYF
CDR3nt: TGTGCCAGCAGTGAGAGGCCTACTAGTTCAGATACGCAGTATTTT
v_gene: TRBV6-1
abundance: -
d_gene: -
j_gene: TRBJ2-3

CDR3aa: CASSQGTYSGANVLTF
CDR3nt: TGTGCCAGCAGCCAGGGAACCTACTCTGGGGCCAACGTCCTGACTTTC
v_gene: TRBV11-3
abundance: once
d_gene: -
j_gene: TRBJ2-6